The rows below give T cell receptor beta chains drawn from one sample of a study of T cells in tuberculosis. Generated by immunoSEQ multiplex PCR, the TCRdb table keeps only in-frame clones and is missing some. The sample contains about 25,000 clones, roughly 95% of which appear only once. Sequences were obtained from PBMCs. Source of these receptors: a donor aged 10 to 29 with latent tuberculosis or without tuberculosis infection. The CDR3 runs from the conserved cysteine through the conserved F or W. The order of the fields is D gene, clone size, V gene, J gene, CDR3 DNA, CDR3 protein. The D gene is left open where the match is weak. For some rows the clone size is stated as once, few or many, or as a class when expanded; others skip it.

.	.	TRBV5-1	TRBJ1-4	TGCGCCAGCAGCTCGCACGGACAGAATGAAAAACTGTTTTTT	CASSSHGQNEKLFF
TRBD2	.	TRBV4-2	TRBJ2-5	TGTGCCAGCGGACTAGCGGGGGCCCAAGAGACCCAGTACTTC	CASGLAGAQETQYF
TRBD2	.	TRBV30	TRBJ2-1	TGTGCCTGGAGTGACGGGGGAGGGAATGAGCAGTTCTTC	CAWSDGGGNEQFF
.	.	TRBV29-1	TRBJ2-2	TGCAGCGTTGCGCGGGCCGGGGAGCTGTTTTTT	CSVARAGELFF
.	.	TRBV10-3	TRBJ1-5	TGTGCCATCAGTGAGTCCCCCATAACAGGGTATGGCAATCAGCCCCAGCATTTT	CAISESPITGYGNQPQHF
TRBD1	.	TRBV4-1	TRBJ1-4	TGCGCCAGCAGCCAAGGGGGGACAGGGGATGAAAAACTGTTTTTT	CASSQGGTGDEKLFF
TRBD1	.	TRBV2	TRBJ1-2	TGTGCCAGCAACTTGGGACAGGCCGGGGGCTACACCTTC	CASNLGQAGGYTF
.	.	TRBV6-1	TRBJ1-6	TGTGCCAGCAGTGGCATATTGAGATCCCTCCACTTT	CASSGILRSLHF
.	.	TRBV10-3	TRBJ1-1	TGTGCCATCAGTGAGTCGAGTCAGGGGAACACTGAAGCTTTCTTT	CAISESSQGNTEAFF
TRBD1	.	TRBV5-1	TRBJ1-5	TGCGCCAGGACAGGGAAGACCAATCAGCCCCAGCATTTT	CARTGKTNQPQHF
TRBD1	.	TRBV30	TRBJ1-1	TGTGCCTGGGTCCCCCTTCAGGGGGCCTCAACTGAAGCTTTCTTT	CAWVPLQGASTEAFF
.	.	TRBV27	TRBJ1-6	TGTGCCAGCAGTCTCCCCTTTTCACCCCTCCACTTT	CASSLPFSPLHF
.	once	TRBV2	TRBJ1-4	TGTGCCAGCAGTGAAGCAGCGGGGGCGAATGAAAAACTGTTTTTT	CASSEAAGANEKLFF
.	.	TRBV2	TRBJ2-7	TGTGCCAGCCACGACAAACCCTACTACGAGCAGTACTTC	CASHDKPYYEQYF
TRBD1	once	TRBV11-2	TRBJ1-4	TGTGCCAGCAGCTTCCTCACAGGGGGACCTAATGAAAAACTGTTTTTT	CASSFLTGGPNEKLFF
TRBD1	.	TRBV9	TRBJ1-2	TGTGCCAGCAGCGCCCCAGGGGGCGATAGCTATGGCTACACCTTC	CASSAPGGDSYGYTF
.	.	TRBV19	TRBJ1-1	TGTGCCAGTAAATTACAGGAGACTAACACTGAAGCTTTCTTT	CASKLQETNTEAFF
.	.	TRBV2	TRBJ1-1	TGTGCCAGCAGCAGTCGTAACAGGGCGAGCACTGAAGCTTTCTTT	CASSSRNRASTEAFF
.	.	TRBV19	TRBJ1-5	TGTGCCAGTTCGATGCTCGGAACAGTCAATCAGCCCCAGCATTTT	CASSMLGTVNQPQHF
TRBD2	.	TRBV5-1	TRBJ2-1	TGCGCCAGCAGCTTATCGGCGGGGGGCCACAATGAGCAGTTCTTC	CASSLSAGGHNEQFF
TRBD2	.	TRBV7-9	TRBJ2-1	TGTGCCAGCAGCTCCTTGAGCGGGGGGGCCCACAATGAGCAGTTCTTC	CASSSLSGGAHNEQFF
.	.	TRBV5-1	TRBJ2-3	TGCGCCAGCAGTACGCAAGGGGCCCCAGATACGCAGTATTTT	CASSTQGAPDTQYF
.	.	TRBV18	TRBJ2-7	TGTGCCAGCTCACCACTCGGGGGGCTTTCCTACGAGCAGTACTTC	CASSPLGGLSYEQYF
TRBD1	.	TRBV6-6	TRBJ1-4	TGTGCCAGCAGTTACACAGGACAGGGCGGGGAAAAACTGTTTTTT	CASSYTGQGGEKLFF
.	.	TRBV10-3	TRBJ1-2	TGTGCCATCAACGACAGAACCTATGGCTACACCTTC	CAINDRTYGYTF
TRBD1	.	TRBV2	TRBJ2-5	TGTGCCAGCAGCGGGACAGGGTGGCAAGAGACCCAGTACTTC	CASSGTGWQETQYF
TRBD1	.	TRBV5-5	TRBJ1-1	TGTGCCAGCAGCTTATACGAGGGGGCGCGGTGGACTGAAGCTTTCTTT	CASSLYEGARWTEAFF
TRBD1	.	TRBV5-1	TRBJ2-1	TGCGCCAGCAGCCTCCAAGGACAGGGTACGAATAATGAGGGGTTCTTC	CASSLQGQGTNNEGFF
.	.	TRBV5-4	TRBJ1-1	TGTGCCAGCAGCCCTCCGGGCAGGGGTAGAACAAACACTGAAGCTTTCTTT	CASSPPGRGRTNTEAFF
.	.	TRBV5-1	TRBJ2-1	TGCGCCAGCAGCTCAGCGATTAGCACCTTCTACAATGAGCAGTTCTTC	CASSSAISTFYNEQFF
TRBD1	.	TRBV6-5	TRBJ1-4	TGTGCCAGCAGCTTGGGACAGGGGGTGGGAAGACTGTTTTTT	CASSLGQGVGRLFF
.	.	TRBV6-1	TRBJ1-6	TGTGCCAGCCACCCCCCAGGGGTTTCACCCCTCCACTTT	CASHPPGVSPLHF
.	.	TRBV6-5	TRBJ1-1	TGTGCCAGCGGTCAGTTGAACACTGAAGCTTTCTTT	CASGQLNTEAFF
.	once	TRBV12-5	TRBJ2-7	TGTGCTAGTGGCGGCCGCCGAAGGGGGATTGACTACGAGCAGTACTTC	CASGGRRRGIDYEQYF
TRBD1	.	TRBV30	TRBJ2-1	TGTGCCTGGAGTTACGGGACAGGGGTTAGGGAGCAGTTCTTC	CAWSYGTGVREQFF
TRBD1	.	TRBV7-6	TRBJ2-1	TGTGCCAGCAGCTCGGGAAGGGGGCCCTATGAGCAGTTCTTC	CASSSGRGPYEQFF
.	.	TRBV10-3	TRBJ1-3	TGTGCCATCAGTGAAGCTCGACAGCCTCACTCTGGAAACACCATATATTTT	CAISEARQPHSGNTIYF
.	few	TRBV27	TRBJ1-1	TGTGCCAGCAGTTTATCGGATCAGGGAGGGACTGAAGCTTTCTTT	CASSLSDQGGTEAFF
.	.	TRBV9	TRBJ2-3	TGTGCCAGCAGCGTGGCTAGCCTTGGTCCAGATACGCAGTATTTT	CASSVASLGPDTQYF
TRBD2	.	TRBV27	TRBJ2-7	TGTGCCAGTACAGGGATAGCGGGAGAGCAGTACTTC	CASTGIAGEQYF
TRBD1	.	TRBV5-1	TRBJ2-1	TGCGCCAGCAGCTTGAGGGCAGGGGGCTTACATGAGCAGTTCTTC	CASSLRAGGLHEQFF
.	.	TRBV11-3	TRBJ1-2	TGTGCCAGCAGCTTTGGGGGCGGCTATGGCTACACCTTC	CASSFGGGYGYTF
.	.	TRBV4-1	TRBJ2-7	TGCGCCAGCAGCCGCCGGGAAGCAGAAGGGCAGTACTTC	CASSRREAEGQYF
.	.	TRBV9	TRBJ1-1	TGTGCCAGCAGCGTAGAAGGGGTTATGGCTGAAGCTTTCTTT	CASSVEGVMAEAFF
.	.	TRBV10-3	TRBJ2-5	TGTGCCATCAGTGAGCCGGGTCTGGGGGCCAAGACCCAGTACTTC	CAISEPGLGAKTQYF
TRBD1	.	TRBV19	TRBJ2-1	TGTGCCAGTAGTAATTCAGGGCGACAGGGCCGGGGCAATGAGCAGTTCTTC	CASSNSGRQGRGNEQFF
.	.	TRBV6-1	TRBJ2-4	TGTGCCACGAATTCAAGGGACTGGGGAAACATTCAGTACTTC	CATNSRDWGNIQYF
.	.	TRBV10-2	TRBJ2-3	TGCGCCAGCAGTAAAGGACTGATACACACAGATACGCAGTATTTT	CASSKGLIHTDTQYF
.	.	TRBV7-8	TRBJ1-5	TGTGCCAGCAGCTTAGTTGGACAGTTTTATAGCAATCAGCCCCAGCATTTT	CASSLVGQFYSNQPQHF
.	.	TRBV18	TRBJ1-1	TGTGCCAGCTCACCGATGGGAGGGCAGAACACTGAAGCTTTCTTT	CASSPMGGQNTEAFF
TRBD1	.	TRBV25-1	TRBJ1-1	TGTGCCAGCAGTGCCCGGGGGACAGATAAGACTTTCTTT	CASSARGTDKTFF
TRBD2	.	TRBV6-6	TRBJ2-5	TGTGCCAGCACCCAAGCGGGGGGCGGGGAGACCCAGTACTTC	CASTQAGGGETQYF
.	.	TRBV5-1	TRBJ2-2	TGCGCCAGCACGGCACAGGCTCCCACCGGGGAGCTGTTTTTT	CASTAQAPTGELFF
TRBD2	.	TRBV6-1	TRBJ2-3	TGTGCCAGCACTCTAGCGGGGGGCCTAGATACGCAGTATTTT	CASTLAGGLDTQYF
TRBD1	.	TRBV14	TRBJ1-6	TGTGCCAGCAGCCAAGTTGACAGGGGCGGTTCACCCCTCCACTTT	CASSQVDRGGSPLHF
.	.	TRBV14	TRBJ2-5	TGTGCCAGCAGCCAAGATAGAACCCAGTACTTC	CASSQDRTQYF